The present T cell receptor beta chain was sequenced within a study of identical twins (TCRdb year 2016). In the study overall: To test whether fetal clonotypes persist, this study deep-sequenced TCR alpha and beta repertoires from monozygotic twins, from unrelated adults of various ages, and from cord blood. Replicate twin experiments were performed at different times using different library preparation protocols to rule out contamination.

General findings and caveats noted by the study authors: Invariant T cells such as MAIT and iNKT could partly confound zero-insertion analyses, though diverse VJ usage argued against this for most clonotypes. Abundant cord blood beta clonotypes had fewer insertions, young adult naive repertoires showed a similar but weaker trend, and memory repertoires showed no such trend. The excess sharing between twins in beta out-of-frame sequences was weaker because fewer shared sequences reduced the signal-to-noise ratio. Out-of-frame TCR alpha sequences shared between twins showed an excess of low generation-probability sequences compared with coincidental sharing between unrelated individuals. Out-of-frame TCR alpha sharing in monozygotic twins was systematically underestimated by recombination models, whereas sharing between unrelated individuals was in agreement with the recombination models. Because the same donors could not be followed over many years, the conclusions depended on cross-sectional statistical analysis.

The germline V gene provides CDR1 SGHRS and CDR2 YFSETQ. CDR3 length: 14 amino acids, cysteine to phenylalanine. CDR3 DNA is the only sequence kept; it has 42 bases, read in frame from the first base. V is reduced by 2 bases and J by 1 base, leaving a spacing of 9 bases between them. Receptor libraries were prepared by 5' RACE. The sample was run on an Illumina HiSeq 2000. A universal primer binding site was added through template switching, and the final cDNA carried a unique molecular identifier so that TCR cDNA molecules could be counted accurately. Specific primers in the conserved constant-segment region were used to synthesize first-strand cDNA for TCR alpha and beta chains. To control for contamination, each cDNA library was double barcoded with a SMART-Mk sample barcode plus Illumina barcodes. Two successive PCR steps introduced TruSeq adapter sequences along with Illumina sample barcodes. The TCR alpha and beta cDNA libraries were sequenced on the Illumina HiSeq platform using custom primers. The source study handled its data this way. Raw reads were processed with MiGEC to extract unique molecular identifiers, and MiXCR was used to determine CDR3 positions. For each individual, recombination models were inferred using an EM algorithm with the repgenHMM and IGoR tools. The analysis of shared clonotypes was done with the tcR package in R, with sharing normalized by the product of cloneset sizes. To study raw recombination without the effects of thymic and clonal selection, out-of-frame nonproductive sequences were analyzed. TCRdb reworked the public reads: Q25 trimming with fastp, MiXCR clone assembly, productive beta chains retained. Each CDR3 protein appears once, grouped with its most common genes and DNA. The V and J calls come from TCRdb's annotation, not from the publication. Counted in this sample were fewer than 650,000 distinct CDR3 sequences; less than 9% of them appeared once. 1.5% to 2% of the sample rests with the top ten.

All donors were healthy Caucasians. The twin cohort comprised three pairs of female monozygotic twins, all aged roughly 18 to 30 years. RNA for TCR libraries was isolated from peripheral blood mononuclear cells. This clonotype was counted only a few times. The antigen it binds to is not known. No clone much larger than this one lies a single base away; base qualities are absent. A further study also used this sample, focusing on yellow fever vaccine responses in identical twins. The second paper further reports: According to the authors, the vaccine-induced T cell response in identical twins seemed to be partly convergent and partly specific to each individual. Focusing on identical twins, the study followed the T cell clones that responded to the vaccine, and did so with precision.

The receptor was isolated from a woman between 18 and 29 years old in good health. Input material: PBMCs. The chain was built from TRBV5-1 and TRBJ1-1; TRBD1 is possibly the D segment (5 matching bases). The CDR3 protein is CASSFRTQNTEAFF. The DNA sequence reads TGCGCCAGCAGCTTTCGGACACAGAACACTGAAGCTTTCTTT.